The clone carrying this T cell receptor (beta chain) showed up just a few times. This sample was included in a study of response to subunit inactivated influenza vaccine. TCRdb re-called the RT-PCR reads through MiXCR, storing one row per CDR3 protein. Here the sample spans around 580,000 distinct CDR3 sequences, around 15% being singletons. This CDR3 comprises 15 residues. Germline V gene data show CDR1 as SGHVS and CDR2 as FNYEAQ. V gave up 11 bases and J gave up 0 bases; unmatched junction bases: 9. V gene TRBV7-6 combines with J gene TRBJ2-2; the match to TRBD1 covers 7 bases. The source of this sequence is a man between 45 and 60 years old who received an inactivated influenza vaccine. Source: PBMCs from blood, taken roughly 12 days after vaccination. In nucleotides, the CDR3 is TGTGCCTGCGAACAGGGGACAGCGAACACCGGGGAGCTGTTTTTT. It translates to CACEQGTANTGELFF.